Given below is one T cell receptor beta chain in context. The authors' processing: It was from reference gene primer amplification that nucleated cell counts were estimated. The protocol was immunoSEQ multiplex PCR, while the TCRdb copy is restricted to in-frame clones and leaves out a portion. That table gives V, J and clone size, and the DNA gave D and trimming. The profile shows 180,000 or so clones, 85% of them singletons. The sample is drawn from a study of blood T cell repertoires in COVID-19. Study-wide context: Spain, Italy and the United States supplied samples that represented acute and convalescent COVID-19. Sources were T cells, B-cell-depleted T cells, or PBMCs; the material itself was cDNA or gDNA.

The CDR3 has 13 residues. V shed 6 bases and J shed 3 bases, with 10 bases lying between them. Germline CDR1 and CDR2: ENHRY and SYGVKD. The chain carries TRBV10-3 and TRBJ2-3; TRBD1 might be the D (5 bases). The sequence came from a woman aged 60-75 years with acute or convalescent COVID-19. The sample consisted of peripheral blood. CDR3 DNA sequence: TGTGCCATCAGGGGGCTAGGGACAGATACGCAGTATTTT. It yields the protein CAIRGLGTDTQYF.